These 17 T cell receptor beta chains were sequenced from one sample in a study of vaccination effects on CD4 cells after COVID-19. Antigen-specific CD4+ T cells expanded by the ViraFEST assay with viral peptide pools were then sequenced. Having been cultured for 10 days, the cells underwent CD4+ T cell isolation. Two doses of BNT162b2 or mRNA-1273 vaccine were administered to participants. For these receptors, no antigen is known. TCRdb's copy holds only in-frame clones and misses some; the assay was immunoSEQ multiplex PCR. This sample has more than 9,500 clones, with less than 75% found just once. This material consisted of CD4+ T cells from PBMCs cultured with SARS-CoV-2 spike peptides, taken after COVID-19 vaccination. The receptors were gathered from a human donor who received a COVID-19 vaccine.

The V gene is TRBV9, the J gene TRBJ2-1; D gene unclear. Trimming shortened V by 0 bases and J by 2 bases, and 3 bases separated the two germline ends. Germline V gene lookup returns CDR1 SGDLS and CDR2 YYNGEE. The length of the CDR3 is 13 residues. The CDR3 DNA reads as TGTGCCAGCAGCGTAGATCCCTACAATGAGCAGTTCTTC. Translating gives CASSVDPYNEQFF.

V is TRBV5-5 and J is TRBJ1-2, with D hard to call. The germline gives CDR1 SGHKS, CDR2 YYEKEE (reference sequence). V was shortened by 4 bases and J by 4 bases, with 14 bases between the two germline ends. The CDR3 contains 14 residues. CDR3 sequence: CASSLRSLVYGYTF. The CDR3 DNA follows: TGTGCCAGCAGCCTCCGCTCCCTCGTCTATGGCTACACCTTC.

The genes are TRBV19 and TRBJ1-6, with a weak D call TRBD1 (5 bases). This CDR3 is 14 amino acids long. The V gene's germline CDR1 is LNHDA and CDR2 SQIVND (reference sequence). V lost 7 bases and J 5 bases, leaving 12 bases between the germline ends. The CDR3 sequence is CASTSRGDNSPLHF. CDR3 in DNA: TGTGCCAGTACCTCGAGAGGGGATAATTCACCCCTCCACTTT.

This clone was detected a few times. This rearrangement joins TRBV18 to TRBJ2-7; no clear D. From germline, CDR1 is KGHSH and CDR2 LQKENI. The V end lost 4 bases, the J end lost 0 bases, and 1 base lay between the germline ends. This CDR3 spans 11 amino acids. DNA for the CDR3: TGTGCCAGCTCACTCTCCTACGAGCAGTACTTC. Its translation: CASSLSYEQYF.

This rearrangement joins TRBV30 to TRBJ2-1, with D maybe TRBD2 (6 bases). Trimming shortened V by 7 bases and J by 4 bases, and 17 bases separated the two germline ends. CDR3 length: 14 amino acids. CDR1 GTSNPN and CDR2 SVGIG come from the germline V gene (reference sequence). Here the CDR3 reads CASTRDLAYNEQFF. The CDR3 DNA reads as TGTGCCTCGACTCGGGACTTAGCTTACAATGAGCAGTTCTTC.

The chain combines TRBV13 with TRBJ2-5; TRBD2 matches at 12 bases. CDR1 is PRHDT and CDR2 is FYEKMQ in the germline V gene (reference sequence). J gave up 5 bases and V 0 bases, and 1 base lay outside the gene matches. There are 15 residues in the CDR3. The CDR3 nucleotides read TGTGCCAGCAGCTTAGGTACTAGCGGGAGGGAGACCCAGTACTTC. Amino acid sequence: CASSLGTSGRETQYF. The whole variable domain, filled in from reference TRBV13 and TRBJ2-5, reads AAGVIQSPRHLIKEKRETATLKCYPIPRHDTVYWYQQGPGQDPQFLISFYEKMQSDKGSIPDRFSAQQFSDYHSELNMSSLELGDSALYFCASSLGTSGRETQYFGPGTRLLVL.

The gene calls are TRBV28 and TRBJ1-5; D gene unclear. Germline loops: CDR1 MDHEN, CDR2 SYDVKM. The ends were cut back, 2 bases at V and 0 bases at J, with 5 bases in the middle. CDR3 length: 14 amino acids. The CDR3 sequence is CASSLRNSNQPQHF. Written as DNA, the CDR3 is TGTGCCAGCAGTTTACGGAATAGCAATCAGCCCCAGCATTTT.

In its sample, this clone was seen once. The chain links TRBV5-4 to TRBJ2-7; D might be TRBD1 (6 bases). Germline-derived CDR1 and CDR2 are SGHNT and YYREEE (reference sequence). Trimming removed 0 bases from V and 3 bases from J, with 13 bases in between. The length of the CDR3 is 15 residues. The CDR3 bases are TGTGCCAGCAGCTTGGCTCAGGGGACCATCTACGAGCAGTACTTC. This translates into CASSLAQGTIYEQYF. Full variable domain (rest looked up from reference TRBV5-4 and TRBJ2-7): ETGVTQSPTHLIKTRGQQVTLRCSSQSGHNTVSWYQQALGQGPQFIFQYYREEENGRGNFPPRFSGLQFPNYSSELNVNALELDDSALYLCASSLAQGTIYEQYFGPGTRLTVT.

The J gene is TRBJ2-7, the V gene TRBV3-1 (or the pseudogene TRBV3-2); D may be TRBD2 (5 bases). V was pared by 5 bases and J by 4 bases, with 15 bases between. The CDR3 contains 14 residues. Germline values: CDR1 LGHDT, CDR2 YNNKEL (reference sequence). The CDR3 loop is CASSDTSAFYEQYF. The CDR3 nucleotides are TGTGCCAGCAGCGACACTAGTGCCTTTTACGAGCAGTACTTC.

The CDR3 nucleotides are TGCGCCAGCAGCCCGGGTTATGAAGCTTTCTTT. Its translation: CASSPGYEAFF. The J gene is TRBJ1-1, the V gene TRBV4-1; no definite D call. The germline V and J ends were trimmed by 4 bases and 7 bases, with 7 bases remaining between them. CDR1 MGHRA and CDR2 YSYEKL come from the germline V gene. This CDR3 is 11 amino acids long.

This chain joins TRBV5-6 and TRBJ2-7; 8 bases map to TRBD1. J was trimmed by 7 bases and V by 3 bases; bases with no gene match: 12. The CDR3 runs to 15 residues. Germline values: CDR1 SGHDT, CDR2 YYEEEE. Here the CDR3 reads CASSWTTRQGQEQYF. The CDR3 nucleotides read TGTGCCAGCAGCTGGACCACCCGACAGGGGCAGGAGCAGTACTTC.

This chain joins TRBV5-6 and TRBJ2-7; the D is unclear. The length of the CDR3 is 16 residues. V lost 0 bases, J lost 3 bases, and 16 bases lay in between. Germline V CDR1 and CDR2: SGHDT, YYEEEE. The chain's CDR3 is CASSLDPGSRFYEQYF. In DNA, the CDR3 is TGTGCCAGCAGCTTGGATCCCGGGTCCAGATTCTACGAGCAGTACTTC.

This chain uses TRBV2 with TRBJ2-1; 10 bases agree with TRBD2. The junction had 8 bases not matched to a gene; V was cut back by 0 bases and J by 12 bases. CDR3 length equals 15 residues. Germline V lookup: CDR1 SNHLY, CDR2 FYNNEI. In DNA, the CDR3 is TGTGCCAGCAGTGAAGCGAGGGTAGCGGGAGGACGGCAGTTCTTC. Translating gives CASSEARVAGGRQFF.

The V call is TRBV28, the J call TRBJ1-5; the D is unclear. The CDR3 length is 11 residues. Germline CDR1 MDHEN, CDR2 SYDVKM. Trimming removed 7 bases at V and 2 bases at J, with 3 bases between. The CDR3 protein is CASKGNQPQHF. The CDR3 bases are TGTGCCAGCAAAGGCAATCAGCCCCAGCATTTT.

The rearrangement links TRBV3-1 (or the pseudogene TRBV3-2) to TRBJ2-7; D remains unclear. The CDR3 consists of 14 residues. Trimming took off 0 bases at V and 2 bases at J, with 8 bases between the two ends. CDR1 is LGHDT, CDR2 YNNKEL, per germline (reference sequence). Here the CDR3 reads CASSQDSFTYEQYF. Here the CDR3 DNA reads TGTGCCAGCAGCCAAGATTCCTTTACCTACGAGCAGTACTTC.

The chain employs TRBV19 and TRBJ2-2, with TRBD2 as a possible D gene (5 bases). Trimming removed 10 bases at V and 7 bases at J, with 19 bases between. The germline gives CDR1 LNHDA, CDR2 SQIVND (reference sequence). The CDR3 contains 14 residues. The CDR3 nucleotides read TGTGCCACCGCCTCCGGGGTGAACTACGGGGAGCTGTTTTTT. Protein sequence: CATASGVNYGELFF.

V and J are TRBV19 and TRBJ1-1; weak D call: TRBD1 (6 bases). The length of the CDR3 is 17 residues. CDR1 is LNHDA, CDR2 SQIVND, per germline (reference sequence). V lost 7 bases and J lost 2, with 23 bases in between. CDR3 protein: CASTQTGGRRGNTEAFF. The CDR3 region has the DNA TGTGCCAGTACCCAGACGGGGGGCAGGAGGGGAAACACTGAAGCTTTCTTT.